This TCR beta chain was captured by sequencing in a study of blood T cells in healthy people across ages. Broader study findings: Older individuals had lower TCR beta diversity per million T cells (the decline was roughly linear). Greater diversity and more naive CD4+ cells were seen in long-lived donors than in aged donors. Diversity estimates from one million T cells were considered underestimates.

This clonotype has a count of ten or more. Its cognate antigen is unknown. The CDR3 totals 14 residues. V was shortened by 6 bases and J by 4 bases, with 15 bases between the two germline ends. Germline assignment: CDR1 MDHEN and CDR2 SYDVKM. The authors ran a second PCR of about 7 to 12 cycles using a sample-barcoded 5' primer and a J-beta primer mix. From the 5' RACE reads, TCRdb called clonotypes with MiXCR, one entry per CDR3 protein. The table records hundreds of thousands of distinct CDR3 sequences, about 30% of them present only once. This TCR was recovered from a woman at least 80 years old in good health. The gene calls are TRBV28 and TRBJ2-5; a possible D gene is TRBD2 (6 bases). Sequenced material: blood. The DNA of the CDR3 is TGTGCCAGCAGAGGGGCCAGGAGGGGAGAGACCCAGTACTTC. Protein product: CASRGARRGETQYF. The full variable domain, with the rest looked up from reference TRBV28 and TRBJ2-5, is DVKVTQSSRYLVKRTGEKVFLECVQDMDHENMFWYRQDPGLGLRLIYFSYDVKMKEKGDIPEGYSVSREKKERFSLILESASTNQTSMYLCASRGARRGETQYFGPGTRLLVL.